Following are 21 T cell receptor beta chains from one sample sequenced in a study of blood T cell repertoires in COVID-19. Clones were sequenced by immunoSEQ multiplex PCR, and TCRdb holds only the in-frame ones, with some missing. The table shows roughly 320,000 clones, with 86% occurring only once. The source material was PBMCs or T cells enriched from blood (not recorded which). The receptors were gathered from a man younger than 40 who had recovered from COVID-19.

V and J are TRBV5-6 and TRBJ2-7; 7 bases fit TRBD2. The CDR3 length is 14 residues. After removal of 4 bases from V and 3 bases from J, the junction contained 7 bases not matched to a gene. The germline gives CDR1 SGHDT, CDR2 YYEEEE. CDR3 coding DNA: TGTGCCAGCAGCGGGGCGGGGGACCACTACGAGCAGTACTTC. Translating gives CASSGAGDHYEQYF.

The chain couples TRBV6-5 to TRBJ2-3; D is possibly TRBD1 (5 bases). V lost 8 bases and J 5 bases, leaving 14 bases between the germline ends. The CDR3 has 13 residues. CDR1 and CDR2 (germline): MNHEY, SVGAGI. CDR3: CASLGRAGDTQYF. In DNA, the CDR3 is TGTGCCAGCCTGGGCAGGGCAGGAGATACGCAGTATTTT.

This clone was counted a single time. The CDR3 loop reads CASSKERVDRRPLGNYEQYF. The DNA of the CDR3 is TGTGCCAGCAGCAAAGAGAGAGTGGACAGGAGGCCCTTGGGAAACTACGAGCAGTACTTC. The rearrangement joins TRBV21-1 to TRBJ2-7; the table's D call TRBD1 went unverified against the DNA. TRBV21-1 is recorded as a pseudogene. The CDR3 loop spans 20 amino acids.

The CDR3 sequence: CASSPLVDEQFF. The CDR3 nucleotides are TGTGCCAGCTCACCATTAGTAGATGAGCAGTTCTTC. The chain has TRBV18 and TRBJ2-1, with D unclear. Germline V CDR1 and CDR2: KGHSH, LQKENI. The V end lost 2 bases, the J end lost 8 bases, and 7 bases lay between the germline ends. The CDR3 covers 12 residues.

The genes are TRBV24-1 and TRBJ2-2; perhaps TRBD1 as D (5 bases). V lost 7 bases and J lost 1, with 12 bases in between. Germline values: CDR1 KGHDR, CDR2 SFDVKD. This CDR3 is built from 15 residues. The CDR3, as DNA: TGTGCCACCAGCCCCTGGCAGGGGAACACCGGGGAGCTGTTTTTT. Residues: CATSPWQGNTGELFF.

A single count supports this clone. The chain couples TRBV4-1 to TRBJ1-1; 7 positions match TRBD1. Germline-derived CDR1 and CDR2 are MGHRA and YSYEKL. V shed 2 bases and J 1 base; nucleotides not matched to a gene: 4. This CDR3 contains 15 residues. DNA for the CDR3: TGCGCCAGCAGCCAAAACAGGGGTGGGAACACTGAAGCTTTCTTT. It specifies CASSQNRGGNTEAFF.

The genes are TRBV12-3 or TRBV12-4 and TRBJ1-2; the D is unclear. This CDR3 comprises 10 residues. V lost 11 bases, J lost 4 bases, and 8 bases lay in between. CDR3 DNA: TGTGCCTTAGGCGGCTATGGCTACACCTTC. It yields the protein CALGGYGYTF.

The chain joins TRBV28 to TRBJ1-6; 7 bases are a match to TRBD1. The CDR3 is 18 residues long. Trimming at V came to 3 bases and at J to 0 bases, leaving 8 bases not matched to a gene. The V gene's germline CDR1 is MDHEN and CDR2 SYDVKM. The CDR3, as DNA: TGTGCCAGCAGTTTCCCGACAGGGACGAGCTCCTATAATTCACCCCTCCACTTT. Protein sequence: CASSFPTGTSSYNSPLHF.

This clone was picked up a small number of times. The chain joins TRBV6-6 to TRBJ2-2; 8 bases fit TRBD1. V trimming: 5 bases; J trimming: 0 bases; junction bases outside the gene matches: 8. This CDR3 spans 17 amino acids. Germline loops: CDR1 MNHNY, CDR2 SVGAGI (reference sequence). CDR3 region: CASSPSTGAPNTGELFF. CDR3 nucleotide sequence: TGTGCCAGCAGTCCCTCGACAGGGGCGCCGAACACCGGGGAGCTGTTTTTT.

The chain recombines TRBV6-5 with TRBJ2-7, with 12 bases that match TRBD2. The CDR3 has 14 residues. Germline CDR1 is MNHEY and CDR2 is SVGAGI. V was pared by 4 bases and J by 6 bases, with 4 bases of the junction left unmatched. The CDR3, as DNA: TGTGCCAGCAGTTGGACTAGCGGGACCTCCGAGCAGTACTTC. Its protein product is CASSWTSGTSEQYF.

The chain employs TRBV9 and TRBJ1-1, with a tentative D call TRBD1 (6 bases). CDR3 length: 16 amino acids. V lost 2 bases, J lost 5 bases, and 19 bases lay in between. Germline lookup yields CDR1 SGDLS and CDR2 YYNGEE. The CDR3 sequence is CASSVGASQKGTEAFF. The CDR3 nucleotides read TGTGCCAGCAGCGTGGGGGCTTCACAGAAGGGAACTGAAGCTTTCTTT.

The gene calls are TRBV20-1 and TRBJ2-2, with 11 positions matching TRBD2. V dropped 3 bases and J dropped 2; count of bases not matched to a gene: 5. Germline V CDR1 and CDR2: DFQATT, SNEGSKA (reference sequence). CDR3 length: 16 amino acids. The CDR3 loop is CSASRLAGGNTGELFF. The CDR3 DNA follows: TGCAGTGCTAGTAGGCTAGCGGGGGGAAACACCGGGGAGCTGTTTTTT.

In this sample, this clone turned up once. V and J are TRBV10-3 and TRBJ2-3, with 8 bases identical to TRBD1. The germline V gene encodes CDR1 ENHRY and CDR2 SYGVKD. This CDR3 has 16 residues. Trimming took 6 bases from V and 0 from J; bases not matched to a gene: 8. In nucleotides, the CDR3 is TGTGCCATCAGAGAAGATGGGACAGGAAGCACAGATACGCAGTATTTT. It specifies CAIREDGTGSTDTQYF.

This clone was seen a few times. The chain uses TRBV6-5 and TRBJ2-3; D perhaps matches TRBD2 (6 bases). This CDR3 spans 13 amino acids. Trimming cost V 5 bases and J 5 bases, with 11 bases left between them. The germline V gene encodes CDR1 MNHEY and CDR2 SVGAGI. The CDR3 nucleotides are TGTGCCAGCAGTCACCGGGGGAAAGATACGCAGTATTTT. It codes for CASSHRGKDTQYF.

This clone was counted between two and nine times. The chain uses TRBV19 and TRBJ2-7; 7 positions match TRBD2. CDR1 and CDR2 (germline): LNHDA, SQIVND (reference sequence). Trimming cost V 4 bases and J 6 bases; bases outside gene matches: 12. The CDR3 consists of 15 residues. CDR3 nucleotide sequence: TGTGCCAGTAGTACCGGGGAGCGGGGCCCCATCGAGCAGTACTTC. Protein: CASSTGERGPIEQYF.

This clone appeared a single time. V and J are TRBV24-1 and TRBJ2-1, with 7 bases aligning to TRBD1. Germline V gives CDR1 KGHDR, CDR2 SFDVKD. After removal of 2 bases from V and 4 bases from J, the junction contained 16 bases not matched to a gene. The CDR3 is made up of 19 amino acids. CDR3 residues: CATSDYGRGSRSRYNEQFF. The CDR3 region has the DNA TGTGCCACCAGTGATTATGGCAGGGGGTCCCGAAGCCGTTACAATGAGCAGTTCTTC.

A single count supports this clone. V and J are TRBV28 and TRBJ1-5; D remains unclear. The CDR3 runs 15 residues. Trimming stripped 2 bases from V and 6 bases from J, with 14 bases between. CDR1 is MDHEN and CDR2 is SYDVKM in the germline V gene. CDR3 in amino acids: CASSLGRGVGQPQHF. CDR3 bases: TGTGCCAGCAGTTTAGGGCGGGGAGTCGGTCAGCCCCAGCATTTT.

The chain couples TRBV5-4 to TRBJ2-2; no firm D call. V shed 0 bases and J shed 5 bases, with 5 bases lying between them. The germline CDR1 and CDR2 sequences are SGHNT and YYREEE (reference sequence). CDR3 size: 13 residues. The CDR3 nucleotides are TGTGCCAGCAGCTTGGACAGAACCGGGGAGCTGTTTTTT. Protein: CASSLDRTGELFF.

This clone appeared a single time. The gene calls are TRBV7-9 and TRBJ2-7, with D maybe TRBD2 (6 bases). This CDR3 spans 14 amino acids. Between the trimmed V and J ends, which lost 7 bases and 5 bases, there was a span of 18 bases. Per the germline V gene, CDR1 is SEHNR and CDR2 is FQNEAQ (reference sequence). CDR3 DNA sequence: TGTGCCAGCATGCTAGAGCAGGGAGGAAACGAGCAGTACTTC. Translation gives CASMLEQGGNEQYF.

The CDR3 protein is CASNPRQRNSGNTIYF. The CDR3 coding sequence is TGTGCCAGTAACCCCCGACAGCGAAACTCTGGAAACACCATATATTTT. The chain links TRBV19 to TRBJ1-3; TRBD1 is a possible D gene (5 bases). This CDR3 spans 16 amino acids. V was clipped by 7 bases and J by 0 bases, with 16 bases between them. CDR1 and CDR2 from the germline V gene are LNHDA and SQIVND (reference sequence).

In DNA, the CDR3 is TGTGCCAGTACCCCTGGGGGGTTTGCAGATACGCAGTATTTT. Protein: CASTPGGFADTQYF. The chain couples TRBV19 to TRBJ2-3; a weak D match, TRBD2 (6 bases). The V gene lost 7 bases and the J gene lost 4 bases, with 15 bases spanning the gap. This CDR3 has 14 residues. From germline, CDR1 is LNHDA and CDR2 SQIVND (reference sequence).